This T cell receptor beta chain was captured by sequencing in a study of blood T cell repertoires in COVID-19. Study in general: Acute and convalescent COVID-19 specimens originated in the United States, Italy and Spain. Sample material is recorded as cDNA or gDNA derived from T cells, B-cell-depleted T cells, or PBMCs.

Germline CDR1 reads KGHSH; CDR2 reads LQKENI. This CDR3 is built from 14 residues. The V segment lost 2 bases and the J segment 6 bases; nucleotides outside the gene matches: 7. In the authors' methods: Cell counts per sample came from amplifying reference gene primers. The data were produced by immunoSEQ multiplex PCR, yet TCRdb's version contains in-frame clones alone and is incomplete. V and J calls plus clone size are reproduced from that table; the DNA served to infer D and trimming. The profile shows hundreds of thousands of clones, 88% of them singletons. The origin of this receptor is a woman aged 45 to 65 with active or convalescent COVID-19. The sample taken for sequencing was peripheral blood. The chain joins TRBV18 to TRBJ2-7; 7 bases agree with TRBD2. CDR3 region: CASSPLGGEGEQYF. The CDR3 DNA reads as TGTGCCAGCTCACCATTGGGGGGGGAAGGCGAGCAGTACTTC.